The source of this TCR beta chain is a study of glioma-infiltrating T cells after dendritic cell vaccination. Study-level background: Dendritic cells derived from monocytes and pulsed with autologous tumor lysate formed the vaccine. Three intradermal dendritic cell vaccine injections were given every two weeks.

Profiling relied on immunoSEQ multiplex PCR, and the TCRdb table lists in-frame clones only, not all of them. Here the sample spans 100,000 or so clones, around 90% being singletons. This clone was picked up a small number of times. What it recognizes is unknown. Broader study findings: Only a small number of patients had complete blood and tumor samples.

Stated time point: after dendritic cell vaccination, including at tumor progression/relapse. No glioblastoma patient carried an isocitrate dehydrogenase mutation. This TCR came from a human donor with glioblastoma. The sequencing used blood, collected after dendritic cell vaccination.

The CDR3 nucleotides are TGCGCCAGCAGCCCCAGGGCGGATGATGAAAAACTGTTTTTT. Residues: CASSPRADDEKLFF. The chain is built from TRBV5-1 and TRBJ1-4, with a weak D call TRBD1 (5 bases). The length of the CDR3 is 14 residues. V lost 4 bases to trimming and J lost 6 bases, with 13 bases between them. In germline, CDR1 is SGHRS, CDR2 YFSETQ.